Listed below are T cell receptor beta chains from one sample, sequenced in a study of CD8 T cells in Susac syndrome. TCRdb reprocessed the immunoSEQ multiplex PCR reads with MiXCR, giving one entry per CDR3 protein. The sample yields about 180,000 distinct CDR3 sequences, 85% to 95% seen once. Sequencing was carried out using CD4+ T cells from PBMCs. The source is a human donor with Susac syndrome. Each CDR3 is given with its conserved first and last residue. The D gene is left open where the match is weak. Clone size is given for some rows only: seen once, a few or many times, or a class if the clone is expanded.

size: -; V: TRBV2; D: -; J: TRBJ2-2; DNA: TGTGCCAGCAGTATACCGGGGAGCGGGGAGCTGTTTTTT; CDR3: CASSIPGSGELFF
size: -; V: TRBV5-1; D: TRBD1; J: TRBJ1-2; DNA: TGCGCCAGCAGCCCGCTGACAGGGGGCTATGGCTACACCTTC; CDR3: CASSPLTGGYGYTF
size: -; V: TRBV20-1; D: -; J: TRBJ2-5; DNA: TGCAGTGCTAGAGATGGCAGGACGGAGACCCAGTACTTC; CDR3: CSARDGRTETQYF
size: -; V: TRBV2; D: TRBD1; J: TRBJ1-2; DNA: TGTGCCAGCAGTAAAGGACAGGGTGGCCCCTATGGCTACACCTTC; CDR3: CASSKGQGGPYGYTF
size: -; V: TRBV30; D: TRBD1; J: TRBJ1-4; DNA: TGTGCCTGGAGTTCTCCGGACAGGGGGATGAATGAAAAACTGTTTTTT; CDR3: CAWSSPDRGMNEKLFF
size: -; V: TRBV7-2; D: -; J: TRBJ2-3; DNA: TGTGCCAGCAGCTTAGGGGACTCCTCGCAGTATTTT; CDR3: CASSLGDSSQYF
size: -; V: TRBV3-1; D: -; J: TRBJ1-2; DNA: TGTGCCAGCAGCCATAGGGGTGGCTACACCTTC; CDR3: CASSHRGGYTF
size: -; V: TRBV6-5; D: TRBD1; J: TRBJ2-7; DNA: TGTGCCAGCAGTTACTCGACAGGGAACTACGAGCAGTACTTC; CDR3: CASSYSTGNYEQYF
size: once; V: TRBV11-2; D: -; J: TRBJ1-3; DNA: TGTGCCAGCAGCTTAGGGGGGGCATTTGGAAACACCATATATTTT; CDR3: CASSLGGAFGNTIYF
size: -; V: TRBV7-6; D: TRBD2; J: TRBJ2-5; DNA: TGTGCCAGCAGCTCGAGGACTAGCGGAGCCTTACAAGAGACCCAGTACTTC; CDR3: CASSSRTSGALQETQYF
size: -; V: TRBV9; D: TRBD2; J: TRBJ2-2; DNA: TGTGCCAGCAAGAGGAAGGGGCGGGAGAGTCACACCGGGGAGCTGTTTTTT; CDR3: CASKRKGRESHTGELFF
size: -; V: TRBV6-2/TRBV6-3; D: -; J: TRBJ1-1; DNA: TGTGCCAGCAGTCCCCTCGGCCGCCCCGAATTTGAAGCTTTCTTT; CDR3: CASSPLGRPEFEAFF
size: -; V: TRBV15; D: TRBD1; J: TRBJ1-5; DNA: TGTGCCACCAGCACTGAAAACAGGGGAGATCAGCCCCAGCATTTT; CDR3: CATSTENRGDQPQHF
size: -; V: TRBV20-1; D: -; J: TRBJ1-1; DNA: TGCAGTGCTAGGACATTCACTGAAGCTTTCTTT; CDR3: CSARTFTEAFF
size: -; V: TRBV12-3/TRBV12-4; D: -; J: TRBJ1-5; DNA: TGTGCCAGCAGTCCCCAGGGAAATAGCAATCAGCCCCAGCATTTT; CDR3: CASSPQGNSNQPQHF
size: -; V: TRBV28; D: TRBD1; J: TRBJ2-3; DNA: TGTGCCAGCAGTTTTCAGGGGGCGCAGTATTTT; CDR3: CASSFQGAQYF
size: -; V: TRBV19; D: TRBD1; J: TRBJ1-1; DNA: TGTGCCAGCCGGGCTACAGGGGGCGACACTGAAGCTTTCTTT; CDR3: CASRATGGDTEAFF
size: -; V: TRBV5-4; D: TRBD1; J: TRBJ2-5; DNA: TGTGCCAGCAGCGGCCCGGGACAGCAAGAGACCCAGTACTTC; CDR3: CASSGPGQQETQYF
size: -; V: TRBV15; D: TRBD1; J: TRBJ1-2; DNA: TGTGCCACCAGCCCACGACAGGGAGAGACCTATGGCTACACCTTC; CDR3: CATSPRQGETYGYTF
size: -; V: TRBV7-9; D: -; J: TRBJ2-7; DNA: TGTGCCAGCAGCTTAAGCGCGGGGGAGCAGTACTTC; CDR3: CASSLSAGEQYF
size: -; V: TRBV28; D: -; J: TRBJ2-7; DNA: TGTGCCAGCAGGAAGCAGGGGGGAGCCGAGCAGTACTTC; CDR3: CASRKQGGAEQYF
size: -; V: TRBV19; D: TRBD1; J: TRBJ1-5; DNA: TGTGCCAGCCGTGGGGAGGGGGCAAGCAATCAGCCCCAGCATTTT; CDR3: CASRGEGASNQPQHF
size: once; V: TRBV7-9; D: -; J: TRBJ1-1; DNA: TGTGCCAGCGACGATGACACTGAAGCTTTCTTT; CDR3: CASDDDTEAFF
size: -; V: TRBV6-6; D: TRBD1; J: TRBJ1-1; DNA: TGTGCCAGCAGTTCTCCTGACAGGGTTGGGTACACTGAAGCTTTCTTT; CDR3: CASSSPDRVGYTEAFF
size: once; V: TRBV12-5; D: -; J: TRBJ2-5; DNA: TGTGCTAGTGGTTTGGGGGGGAAGGGGGAGACCCAGTACTTC; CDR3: CASGLGGKGETQYF
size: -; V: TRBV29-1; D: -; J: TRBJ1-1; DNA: TGCAGCGTTGCCGGCCTCGCGGTCACTGAAGCTTTCTTT; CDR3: CSVAGLAVTEAFF
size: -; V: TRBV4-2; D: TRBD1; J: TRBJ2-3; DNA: TGTGCCAGCAGCCAAGAGGGACAGGCCCCCGGGGGTACGCAGTATTTT; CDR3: CASSQEGQAPGGTQYF
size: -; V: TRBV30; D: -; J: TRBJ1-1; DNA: TGTGCCTCACAGCAGGACGCCATGAACACTGAAGCTTTCTTT; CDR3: CASQQDAMNTEAFF
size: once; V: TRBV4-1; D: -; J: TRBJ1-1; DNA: TGCGCCAGCAGCCAAGATTTCTATTTAGGGGGATACACTGAAGCTTTCTTT; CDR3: CASSQDFYLGGYTEAFF
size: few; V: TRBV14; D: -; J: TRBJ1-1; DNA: TGTGCCAGCAGCCGCGGACGGAACACTGAAGCTTTCTTT; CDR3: CASSRGRNTEAFF
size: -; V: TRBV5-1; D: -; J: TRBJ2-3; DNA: TGCGCCAGCAGCTTGGACAGGTTCACAGATACGCAGTATTTT; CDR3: CASSLDRFTDTQYF
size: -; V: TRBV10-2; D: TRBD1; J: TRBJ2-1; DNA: TGCGCCAGCAGGGTGGACAGGGGAGAGAATGAGCAGTTCTTC; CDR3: CASRVDRGENEQFF
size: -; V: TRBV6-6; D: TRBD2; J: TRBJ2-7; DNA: TGTGCCAGCAGTTTGGGACTAGCGGGTTTAACCTACGAGCAGTACTTC; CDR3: CASSLGLAGLTYEQYF
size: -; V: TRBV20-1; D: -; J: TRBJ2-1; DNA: TGCAGTGCTAATTCGGGGTATGAGCAGTTCTTC; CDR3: CSANSGYEQFF
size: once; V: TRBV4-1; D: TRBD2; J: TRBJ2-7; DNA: TGCGCCAGCAGCCAGAAGGCGGGAGGGCTGGAGCAGTACTTC; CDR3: CASSQKAGGLEQYF
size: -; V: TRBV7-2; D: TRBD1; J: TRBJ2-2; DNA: TGTGCCAGCAGCACGCAGGGGGTAAACACCGGGGAGCTGTTTTTT; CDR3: CASSTQGVNTGELFF
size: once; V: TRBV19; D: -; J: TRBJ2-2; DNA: TGTGCCAGTAAGGTGTGGCAGAACACCGGGGAGCTGTTTTTT; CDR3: CASKVWQNTGELFF
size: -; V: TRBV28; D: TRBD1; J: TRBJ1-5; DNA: TGTGCCAGCAGTTTATACTACGACAGGGTAACTCAGCCCCAGCATTTT; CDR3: CASSLYYDRVTQPQHF
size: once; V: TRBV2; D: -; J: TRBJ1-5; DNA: TGTGCCAGCAGTTACACAGGGAGCAATCAGCCCCAGCATTTT; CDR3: CASSYTGSNQPQHF
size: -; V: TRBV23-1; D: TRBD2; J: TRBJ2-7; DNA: TGCGCCAATACCGGGGAGGGAGCCTACGAGCAGTACTTC; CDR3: CANTGEGAYEQYF